Sequencing of this TCR beta chain was carried out in a study of Ad26.COV2.S vaccination and SARS-CoV-2 variants. Study overall: Intramuscular Ad26.COV2.S at 5x10^10 or 1x10^11 viral particles.

Study-wide results and limits: Post-vaccination breadth of spike-specific CD8+ and CD4+ T cell responses was reportedly substantial. Among vaccine recipients, spike-specific TCR breadth exceeded that of placebo recipients.

The ends were cut back, 1 base at V and 2 bases at J, with 11 bases in the middle. Germline V lookup: CDR1 SEHNR, CDR2 FQNEAQ (reference sequence). The length of the CDR3 is 15 residues. A remark on this clone: Its antigen is not known.

TCRdb's copy holds only in-frame clones and misses some; the assay was immunoSEQ multiplex PCR. The top ten hold under 6% of the sample, which has more than 300,000 clones, around 88% seen once. Treatment indicated: around 19 received Ad26.COV2.S at low or high dose, single or two shots; several received placebo; per-sample allocation not given. Specimen acquisition occurred on day 63 following the initial vaccine or placebo injection. A Boston donor was an adult aged 18-55 years. The receptor was isolated from a person aged 18-60 years who received the Ad26.COV2.S COVID-19 vaccine or a placebo. The chain joins TRBV7-9 to TRBJ1-1, with D unclear. Sample: peripheral blood, taken in a trial of Ad26.COV2.S vaccine versus placebo. As DNA, the CDR3 is TGTGCCAGCAGCTTAGAAGGGCAGCTCAACACTGAAGCTTTCTTT. This sequence encodes CASSLEGQLNTEAFF.